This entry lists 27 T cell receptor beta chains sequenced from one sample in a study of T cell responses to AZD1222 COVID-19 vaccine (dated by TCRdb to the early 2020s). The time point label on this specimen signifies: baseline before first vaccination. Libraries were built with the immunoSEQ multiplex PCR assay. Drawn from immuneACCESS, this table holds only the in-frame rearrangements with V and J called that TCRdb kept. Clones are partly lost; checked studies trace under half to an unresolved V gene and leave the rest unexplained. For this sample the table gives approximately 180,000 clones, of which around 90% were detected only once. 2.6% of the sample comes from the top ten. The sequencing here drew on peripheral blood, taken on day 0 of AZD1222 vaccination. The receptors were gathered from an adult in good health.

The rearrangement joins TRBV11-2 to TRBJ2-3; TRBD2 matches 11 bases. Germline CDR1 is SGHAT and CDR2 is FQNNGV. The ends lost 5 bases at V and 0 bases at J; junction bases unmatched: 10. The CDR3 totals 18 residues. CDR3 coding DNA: TGTGCCAGCAGCCCAAGACTAGCGGGAACGCGTAGCACAGATACGCAGTATTTT. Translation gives CASSPRLAGTRSTDTQYF.

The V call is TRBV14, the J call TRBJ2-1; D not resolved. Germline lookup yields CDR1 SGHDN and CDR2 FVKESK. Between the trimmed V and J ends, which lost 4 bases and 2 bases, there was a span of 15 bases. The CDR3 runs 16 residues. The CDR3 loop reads CASSPPRVRPYNEQFF. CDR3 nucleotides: TGTGCCAGCAGCCCGCCTAGGGTTCGCCCCTACAATGAGCAGTTCTTC.

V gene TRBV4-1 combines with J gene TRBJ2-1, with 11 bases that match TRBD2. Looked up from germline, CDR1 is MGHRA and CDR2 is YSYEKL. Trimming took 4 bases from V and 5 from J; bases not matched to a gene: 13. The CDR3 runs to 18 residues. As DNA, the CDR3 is TGCGCCAGCAGCCGACAGCCCCTAGCGGGAGGAGTGGACAATGAGCAGTTCTTC. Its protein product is CASSRQPLAGGVDNEQFF.

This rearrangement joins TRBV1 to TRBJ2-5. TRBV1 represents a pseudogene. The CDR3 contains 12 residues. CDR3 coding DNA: TGCACCAGCAGCCAAGAATGCGAGACCCAGTACTTC. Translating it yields CTSSQECETQYF.

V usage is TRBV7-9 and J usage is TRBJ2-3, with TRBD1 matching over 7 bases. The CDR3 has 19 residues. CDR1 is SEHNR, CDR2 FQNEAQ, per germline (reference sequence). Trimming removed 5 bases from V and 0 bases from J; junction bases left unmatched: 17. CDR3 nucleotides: TGTGCCAGCAGCCCACAACTCAGGGGGTTAAAAACTAGCACAGATACGCAGTATTTT. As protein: CASSPQLRGLKTSTDTQYF.

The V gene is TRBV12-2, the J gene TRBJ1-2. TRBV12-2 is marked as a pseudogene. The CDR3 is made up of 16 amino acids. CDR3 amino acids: CASRSPGASLWYGYTF. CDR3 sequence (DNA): TGTGCAAGTCGCTCCCCGGGGGCCTCCCTCTGGTATGGCTACACCTTC.

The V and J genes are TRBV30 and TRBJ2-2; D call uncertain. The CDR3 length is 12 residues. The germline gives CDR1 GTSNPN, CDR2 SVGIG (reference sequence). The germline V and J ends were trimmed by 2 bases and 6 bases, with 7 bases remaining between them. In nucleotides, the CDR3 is TGTGCCTGGAGTTTTAAGGCCGGGGAGCTGTTTTTT. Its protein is CAWSFKAGELFF.

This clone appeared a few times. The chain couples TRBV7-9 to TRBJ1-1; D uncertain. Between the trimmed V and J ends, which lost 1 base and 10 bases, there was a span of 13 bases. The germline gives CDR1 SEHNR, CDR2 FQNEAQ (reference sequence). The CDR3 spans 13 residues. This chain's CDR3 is CASSLDGGWRAFF. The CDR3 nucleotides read TGTGCCAGCAGCTTAGACGGAGGGTGGAGAGCTTTCTTT.

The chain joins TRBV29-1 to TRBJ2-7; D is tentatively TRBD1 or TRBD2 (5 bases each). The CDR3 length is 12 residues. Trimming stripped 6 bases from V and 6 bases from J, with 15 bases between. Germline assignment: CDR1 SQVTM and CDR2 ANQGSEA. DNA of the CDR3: TGCAGCGTCCGGGACCTAGGTCCCGAGCAGTACTTC. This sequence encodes CSVRDLGPEQYF.

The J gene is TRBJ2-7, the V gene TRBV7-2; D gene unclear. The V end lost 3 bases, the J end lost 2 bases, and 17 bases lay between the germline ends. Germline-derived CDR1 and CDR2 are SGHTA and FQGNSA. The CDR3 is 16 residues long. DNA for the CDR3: TGTGCCAGCAGCTTTCACGCCCTTCCGGCCCCCTACGAGCAGTACTTC. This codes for CASSFHALPAPYEQYF.

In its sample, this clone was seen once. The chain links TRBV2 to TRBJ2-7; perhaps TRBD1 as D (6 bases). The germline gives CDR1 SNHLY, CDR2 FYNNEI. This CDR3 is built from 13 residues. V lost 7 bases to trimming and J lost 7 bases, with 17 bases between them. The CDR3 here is CASNRAQRGEQYF. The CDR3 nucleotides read TGTGCCAGCAATAGGGCGCAGAGGGGGGAGCAGTACTTC.

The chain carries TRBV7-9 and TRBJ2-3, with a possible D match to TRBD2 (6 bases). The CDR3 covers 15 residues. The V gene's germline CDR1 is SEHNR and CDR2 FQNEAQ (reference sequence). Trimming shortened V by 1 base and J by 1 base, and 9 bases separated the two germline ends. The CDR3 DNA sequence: TGTGCCAGCAGCTTAGTCCCTAGCGGCACAGATACGCAGTATTTT. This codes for CASSLVPSGTDTQYF.

The CDR3 is CASSLPTAGATDTQYF. CDR3 nucleotides: TGTGCCAGCAGCCTGCCAACAGCGGGAGCCACAGATACGCAGTATTTT. This chain uses TRBV5-4 with TRBJ2-3; 8 positions agree with TRBD2. V gave up 4 bases and J gave up 2 bases; unmatched junction bases: 9. Germline V gene data show CDR1 as SGHNT and CDR2 as YYREEE (reference sequence). The CDR3 has 16 residues.

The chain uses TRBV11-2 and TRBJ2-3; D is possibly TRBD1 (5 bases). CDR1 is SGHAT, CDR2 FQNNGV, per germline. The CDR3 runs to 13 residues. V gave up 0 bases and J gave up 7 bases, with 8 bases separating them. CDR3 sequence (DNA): TGTGCCAGCAGCTTAGATAGGGGTAATACGCAGTATTTT. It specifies CASSLDRGNTQYF.

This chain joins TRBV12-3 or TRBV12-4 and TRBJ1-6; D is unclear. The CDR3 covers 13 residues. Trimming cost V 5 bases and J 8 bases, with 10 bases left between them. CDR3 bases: TGTGCCAGCAGTCCAAGGGTCTATTCACCCCTCCACTTT. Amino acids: CASSPRVYSPLHF.

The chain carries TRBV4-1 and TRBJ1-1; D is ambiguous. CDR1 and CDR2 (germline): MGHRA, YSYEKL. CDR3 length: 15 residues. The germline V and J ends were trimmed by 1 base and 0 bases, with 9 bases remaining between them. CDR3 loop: CASSQVETLNTEAFF. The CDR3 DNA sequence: TGCGCCAGCAGCCAAGTCGAGACTTTGAACACTGAAGCTTTCTTT.

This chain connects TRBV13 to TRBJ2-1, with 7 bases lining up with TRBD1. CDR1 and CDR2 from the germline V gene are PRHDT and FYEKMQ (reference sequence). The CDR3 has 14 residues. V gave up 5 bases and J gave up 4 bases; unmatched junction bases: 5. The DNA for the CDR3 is TGTGCCAGCAGCCTACAGGGGTCTTACAATGAGCAGTTCTTC. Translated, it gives CASSLQGSYNEQFF.

CDR3 bases: TGTGCCAGCAGTACACTACCCGGGACAGGGGCTTTCTTT. This sequence encodes CASSTLPGTGAFF. This sequence joins TRBV28 and TRBJ1-1, with 9 bases aligning to TRBD1. CDR3 length: 13 residues. V was pared by 5 bases and J by 11 bases, with 9 bases of the junction left unmatched. Germline V gene data show CDR1 as MDHEN and CDR2 as SYDVKM.

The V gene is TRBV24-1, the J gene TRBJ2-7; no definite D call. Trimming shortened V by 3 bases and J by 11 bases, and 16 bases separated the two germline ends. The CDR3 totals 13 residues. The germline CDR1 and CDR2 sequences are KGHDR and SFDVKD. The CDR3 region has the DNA TGTGCCACCAGTGATCCCAATAAAGGGCTGAAGTACTTC. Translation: CATSDPNKGLKYF.

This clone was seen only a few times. CDR3 amino acids: CASSLAGQGTTGYTF. The CDR3 DNA follows: TGCGCCAGCAGCTTGGCGGGACAGGGGACTACTGGCTACACCTTC. The V and J genes are TRBV5-1 and TRBJ1-2; TRBD1 matches at 10 bases. Trimming cost V 0 bases and J 7 bases; bases outside gene matches: 6. The CDR3 has 15 amino acids. CDR1 SGHRS and CDR2 YFSETQ come from the germline V gene.

CDR3 in amino acids: CASSVTNGSFHHGYTF. CDR3 coding DNA: TGTGCCAGCAGCGTAACTAACGGATCTTTTCATCATGGCTACACCTTC. The chain has TRBV9 and TRBJ1-2; no clear D gene. V was cut by 1 base and J by 6 bases, with 19 bases left in between. This CDR3 region has 16 residues. Germline CDR1 reads SGDLS; CDR2 reads YYNGEE.

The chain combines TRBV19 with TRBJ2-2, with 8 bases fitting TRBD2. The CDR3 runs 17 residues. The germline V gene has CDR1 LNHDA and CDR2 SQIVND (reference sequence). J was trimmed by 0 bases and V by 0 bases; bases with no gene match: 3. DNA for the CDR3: TGTGCCAGTAGTATAGAAGAGACTAGCGCGAACACCGGGGAGCTGTTTTTT. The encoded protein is CASSIEETSANTGELFF.

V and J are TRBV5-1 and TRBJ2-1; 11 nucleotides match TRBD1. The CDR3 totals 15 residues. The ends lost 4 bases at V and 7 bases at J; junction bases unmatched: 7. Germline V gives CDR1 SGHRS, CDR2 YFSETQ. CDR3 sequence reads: CASSPGQGASNEQFF. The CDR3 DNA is TGCGCCAGCAGCCCCGGACAGGGGGCTAGTAATGAGCAGTTCTTC.

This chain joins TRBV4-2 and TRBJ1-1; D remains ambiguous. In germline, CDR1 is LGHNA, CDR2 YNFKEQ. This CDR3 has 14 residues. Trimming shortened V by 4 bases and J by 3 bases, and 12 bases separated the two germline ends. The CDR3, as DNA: TGTGCCAGCAGCCCAGTCCGGCAGCACACTGAAGCTTTCTTT. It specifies CASSPVRQHTEAFF.

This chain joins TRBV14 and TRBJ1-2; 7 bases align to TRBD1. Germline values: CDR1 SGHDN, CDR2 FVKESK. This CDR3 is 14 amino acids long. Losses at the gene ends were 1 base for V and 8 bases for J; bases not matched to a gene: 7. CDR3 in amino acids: CASSQAGGLGGYTF. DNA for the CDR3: TGTGCCAGCAGCCAAGCAGGGGGTCTCGGAGGCTACACCTTC. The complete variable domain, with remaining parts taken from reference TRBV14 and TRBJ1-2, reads EAGVTQFPSHSVIEKGQTVTLRCDPISGHDNLYWYRRVMGKEIKFLLHFVKESKQDESGMPNNRFLAERTGGTYSTLKVQPAELEDSGVYFCASSQAGGLGGYTFGSGTRLTVV.

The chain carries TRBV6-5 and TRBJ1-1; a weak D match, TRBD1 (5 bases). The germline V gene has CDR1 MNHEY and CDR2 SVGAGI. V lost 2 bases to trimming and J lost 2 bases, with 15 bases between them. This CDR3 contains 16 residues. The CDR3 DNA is TGTGCCAGCAGTTACCAAACTCTAGACAGAAACACTGAAGCTTTCTTT. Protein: CASSYQTLDRNTEAFF.

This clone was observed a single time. The CDR3 loop reads CASSKGQGKGYTF. CDR3 DNA: TGTGCCAGCAGCAAGGGACAGGGTAAGGGCTACACCTTC. The chain is built from TRBV5-5 and TRBJ1-2; 9 bases match TRBD1. V trimming: 4 bases; J trimming: 8 bases; junction bases outside the gene matches: 6. Germline V lookup: CDR1 SGHKS, CDR2 YYEKEE (reference sequence). The CDR3 loop spans 13 amino acids.